This TCR beta chain appears in the sequencing data of a study of blood T cell repertoires in COVID-19. There are 17 residues in the CDR3. The V segment lost 5 bases and the J segment 4 bases; nucleotides outside the gene matches: 13. Germline V lookup: CDR1 MNHNY, CDR2 SVGAGI (reference sequence). Profiling relied on immunoSEQ multiplex PCR, and the TCRdb table lists in-frame clones only, not all of them. The table shows 360,000 or so clones, with about 90% occurring only once. Sequencing input: PBMCs or T cells enriched from blood (not recorded which). The J gene is TRBJ2-1, the V gene TRBV6-6; 8 nucleotides match TRBD2. The sequence was obtained from a woman younger than 45 who had recovered from COVID-19. CDR3 protein: CASSRPMSGSGYNEQFF. The CDR3 region has the DNA TGTGCCAGCAGTCGACCTATGAGCGGGAGTGGTTACAATGAGCAGTTCTTC.